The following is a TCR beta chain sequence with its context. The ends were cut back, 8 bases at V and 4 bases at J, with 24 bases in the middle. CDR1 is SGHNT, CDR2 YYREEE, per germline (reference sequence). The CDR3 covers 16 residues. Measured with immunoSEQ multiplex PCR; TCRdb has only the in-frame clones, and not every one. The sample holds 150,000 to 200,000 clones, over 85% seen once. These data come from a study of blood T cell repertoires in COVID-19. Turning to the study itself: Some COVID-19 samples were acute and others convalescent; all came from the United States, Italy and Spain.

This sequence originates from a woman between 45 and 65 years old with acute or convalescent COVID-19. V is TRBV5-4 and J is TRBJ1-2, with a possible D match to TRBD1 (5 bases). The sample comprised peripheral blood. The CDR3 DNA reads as TGTGCCAGTTCGGTGGTCGGGGGAGGAGGGGTCTATGGCTACACCTTC. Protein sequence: CASSVVGGGGVYGYTF.